This T cell receptor (beta chain) was sequenced in a study of control samples from healthy donors and cancer patients. Trimming pared 4 bases from V and 3 bases from J, leaving 9 bases between. The CDR3 has 13 residues. Germline values: CDR1 SGHDN, CDR2 FVKESK. Assay used: immunoSEQ multiplex PCR; TCRdb lists only in-frame clones, some missing. In the table there are about 170,000 clones, 85% to 95% of which are singletons. This rearrangement joins TRBV14 to TRBJ1-2, with no clear D. The source material was blood. This clonotype was sampled from a woman younger than 30 in good health. The CDR3 protein is CASSRGYYYGYTF. The CDR3 DNA sequence: TGTGCCAGCAGCCGTGGATATTACTATGGCTACACCTTC.